This TCR beta chain was recovered during a study of cytomegalovirus exposure and HLA in healthy donors. Method: immunoSEQ multiplex PCR; TCRdb's copy keeps in-frame clones and lacks some. The sample has 200,000 to 300,000 clones; roughly 87% are singletons. Overall study findings and caveats: According to the study, 180 or so TCR beta chains were cytomegalovirus-associated.

Trimming pared 2 bases from V and 0 bases from J, leaving 4 bases between. CDR1 SGHVS and CDR2 FQNEAQ come from the germline V gene. CDR3 length: 13 amino acids. With respect to this clone: The antigen is unknown.

This sequence joins TRBV7-8 and TRBJ1-2; no firm D call. Input material: PBMCs. This receptor was identified in a young man in good health and CMV-seropositive. In DNA, the CDR3 is TGTGCCAGCAGCTTAAGTTCTAACTATGGCTACACCTTC. Translating gives CASSLSSNYGYTF.